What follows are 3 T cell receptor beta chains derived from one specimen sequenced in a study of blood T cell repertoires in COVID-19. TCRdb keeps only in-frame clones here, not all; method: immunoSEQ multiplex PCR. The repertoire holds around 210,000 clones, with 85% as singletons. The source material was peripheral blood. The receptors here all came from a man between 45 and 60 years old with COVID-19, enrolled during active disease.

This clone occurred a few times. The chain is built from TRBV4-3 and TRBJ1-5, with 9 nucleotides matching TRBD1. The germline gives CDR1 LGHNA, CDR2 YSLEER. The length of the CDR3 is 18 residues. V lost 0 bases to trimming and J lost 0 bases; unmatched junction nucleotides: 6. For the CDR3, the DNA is TGCGCCAGCAGCCAAGAGGGACAGGGCCCCTTTAGCAATCAGCCCCAGCATTTT. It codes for CASSQEGQGPFSNQPQHF.

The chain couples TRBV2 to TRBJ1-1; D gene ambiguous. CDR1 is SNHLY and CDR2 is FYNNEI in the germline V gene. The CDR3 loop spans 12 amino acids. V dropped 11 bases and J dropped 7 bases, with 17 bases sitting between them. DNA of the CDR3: TGTGCCGGTTCTTTCTTTCAGGTTGAAGCTTTCTTT. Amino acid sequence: CAGSFFQVEAFF.

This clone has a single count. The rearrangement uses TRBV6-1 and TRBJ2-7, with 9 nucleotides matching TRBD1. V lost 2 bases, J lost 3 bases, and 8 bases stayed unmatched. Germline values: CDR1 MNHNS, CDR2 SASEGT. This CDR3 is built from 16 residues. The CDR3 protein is CASSEWGQGGIYEQYF. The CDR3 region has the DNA TGTGCCAGCAGTGAATGGGGACAGGGAGGTATCTACGAGCAGTACTTC.